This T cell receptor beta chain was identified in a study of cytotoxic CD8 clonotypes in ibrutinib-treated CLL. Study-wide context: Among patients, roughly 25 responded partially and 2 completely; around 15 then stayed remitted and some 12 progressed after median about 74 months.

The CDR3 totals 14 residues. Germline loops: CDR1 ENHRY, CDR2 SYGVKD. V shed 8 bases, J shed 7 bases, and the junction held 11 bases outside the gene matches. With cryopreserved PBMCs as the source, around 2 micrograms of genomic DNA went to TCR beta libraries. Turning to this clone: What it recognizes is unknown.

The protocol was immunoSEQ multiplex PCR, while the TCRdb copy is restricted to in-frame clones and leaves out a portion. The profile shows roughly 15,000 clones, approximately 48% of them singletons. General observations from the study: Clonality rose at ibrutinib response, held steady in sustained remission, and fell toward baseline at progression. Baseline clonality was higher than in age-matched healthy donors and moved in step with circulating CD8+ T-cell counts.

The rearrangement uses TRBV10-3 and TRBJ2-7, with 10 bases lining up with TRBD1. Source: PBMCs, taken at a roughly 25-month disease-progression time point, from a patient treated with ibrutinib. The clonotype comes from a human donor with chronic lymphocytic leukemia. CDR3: CAIASGTGAGEQYF. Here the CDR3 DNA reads TGTGCCATCGCTTCCGGGACAGGGGCAGGAGAGCAGTACTTC.